The entry below describes one T cell receptor beta chain. TCRdb's copy holds only in-frame clones and misses some; the assay was immunoSEQ multiplex PCR. The table shows just over 90,000 clones, with 75% to 95% occurring only once. V trimming: 7 bases; J trimming: 4 bases; junction bases outside the gene matches: 9. The CDR3 spans 14 residues. Germline V gene lookup returns CDR1 SEHNR and CDR2 FQNEAQ (reference sequence). The entry originates in a study of T cell changes during pregnancy in multiple sclerosis. The chain carries TRBV7-9 and TRBJ1-1; 7 bases are a match to TRBD1. This sequence originates from a female donor in good health, enrolled as a control in a pregnancy study. This material consisted of peripheral blood, taken after pregnancy. CDR3 in DNA: TGTGCCAGCACCTTTTCGGCAGGGGGCACTGAAGCTTTCTTT. Residues: CASTFSAGGTEAFF. The whole variable domain, remainder taken from reference TRBV7-9 and TRBJ1-1, is DTGVSQNPRHKITKRGQNVTFRCDPISEHNRLYWYRQTLGQGPEFLTYFQNEAQLEKSRLLSDRFSAERPKGSFSTLEIQRTEQGDSAMYLCASTFSAGGTEAFFGQGTRLTVV.